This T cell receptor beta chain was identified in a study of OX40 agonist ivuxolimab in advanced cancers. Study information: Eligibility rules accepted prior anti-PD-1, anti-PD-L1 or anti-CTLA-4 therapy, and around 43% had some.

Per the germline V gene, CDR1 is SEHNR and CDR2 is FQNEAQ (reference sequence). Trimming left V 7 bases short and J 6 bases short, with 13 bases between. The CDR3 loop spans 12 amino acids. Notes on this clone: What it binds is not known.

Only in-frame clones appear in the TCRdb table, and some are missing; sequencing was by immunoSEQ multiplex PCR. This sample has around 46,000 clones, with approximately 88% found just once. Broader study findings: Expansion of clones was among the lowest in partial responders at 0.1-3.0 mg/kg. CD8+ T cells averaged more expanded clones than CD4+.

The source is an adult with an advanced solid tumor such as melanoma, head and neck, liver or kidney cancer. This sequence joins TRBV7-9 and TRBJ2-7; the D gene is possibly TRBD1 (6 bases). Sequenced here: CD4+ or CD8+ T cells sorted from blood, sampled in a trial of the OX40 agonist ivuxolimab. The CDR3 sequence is CASNTGRREQYF. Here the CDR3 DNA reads TGTGCCAGCAACACAGGGAGACGCGAGCAGTACTTC.